This T cell receptor beta chain is drawn from a study of T cell responses to AZD1222 COVID-19 vaccine. Produced via immunoSEQ multiplex PCR; TCRdb's table is partial and in-frame only. This table has 130,000 to 150,000 clones, roughly 93% appearing once. Overall study results and limits: Spike-specific TCR breadth and depth rose after two AZD1222 doses.

Concerning this clone: Its antigen is unidentified.

Per germline, CDR1 GTSNPN and CDR2 SVGIG (reference sequence). The CDR3 runs 13 residues. With 1 base removed from V and 6 bases from J, the gap between germline ends came to 13 bases. The chain is built from TRBV30 and TRBJ2-7; D is unresolved. This sequence originates from an adult who had recovered from COVID-19. Source: peripheral blood, taken after recovery from COVID-19. This chain's CDR3 is CAWSAPSPAEQYF. As DNA, the CDR3 is TGTGCCTGGAGTGCCCCATCTCCTGCCGAGCAGTACTTC.